The 29 T cell receptor beta chains presented below share a single source sample, sequenced in a study of T cell clones after liver transplantation. Profiling relied on immunoSEQ multiplex PCR, and the TCRdb table lists in-frame clones only, not all of them. This table has tens of thousands of clones, 70% to 75% appearing once. The sample in question was CD4+ T cells from blood, obtained before liver transplant. The receptors originated from a human donor who received a liver transplant.

This clone occurred once. J is TRBJ2-7 and V is TRBV25-1; D possibly corresponds to TRBD2 (6 bases). There are 17 residues in the CDR3. The germline V gene encodes CDR1 MGHDK and CDR2 SYGVNS. V was clipped by 5 bases and J by 1 base, with 21 bases between them. CDR3 region: CASSPPAGSAQSYEQYF. The CDR3 DNA follows: TGTGCCAGCAGTCCCCCGGCGGGGTCCGCCCAATCCTACGAGCAGTACTTC.

This chain uses TRBV5-4 with TRBJ1-4; 7 nucleotides line up with TRBD1. Germline V gives CDR1 SGHNT, CDR2 YYREEE (reference sequence). The CDR3 totals 14 residues. The V and J ends lost 6 bases and 5 bases, in that order; junction bases with no gene match: 7. This CDR3 is CASTSTGSNEKLFF. Written as DNA, the CDR3 is TGTGCCAGCACCTCGACAGGGTCGAATGAAAAACTGTTTTTT.

This sequence joins TRBV5-1 and TRBJ1-1, with 9 bases matching TRBD1. Germline CDR1 SGHRS, CDR2 YFSETQ. The CDR3 loop spans 13 amino acids. V shed 4 bases, J shed 7 bases, and the junction held 5 bases outside the gene matches. DNA for the CDR3: TGCGCCAGCAGCCGGGACAGGGATGGTGAAGCTTTCTTT. Protein: CASSRDRDGEAFF. The full variable domain, completed using reference TRBV5-1 and TRBJ1-1, is KAGVTQTPRYLIKTRGQQVTLSCSPISGHRSVSWYQQTPGQGLQFLFEYFSETQRNKGNFPGRFSGRQFSNSRSEMNVSTLELGDSALYLCASSRDRDGEAFFGQGTRLTVV.

This rearrangement joins TRBV9 to TRBJ2-7, with 8 bases fitting TRBD1. The CDR3 runs to 16 residues. The V and J ends lost 4 bases and 3 bases, in that order; junction bases with no gene match: 12. Germline lookup yields CDR1 SGDLS and CDR2 YYNGEE. The CDR3 nucleotides are TGTGCCAGCAGCACCCAGGGGGCGGGAATGGGCTACGAGCAGTACTTC. It specifies CASSTQGAGMGYEQYF.

This sequence joins TRBV7-9 and TRBJ2-1, with 7 bases that match TRBD1. The CDR3 is 13 residues long. V lost 2 bases, J lost 9 bases, and 4 bases stayed unmatched. Per the germline V gene, CDR1 is SEHNR and CDR2 is FQNEAQ (reference sequence). The CDR3 DNA reads as TGTGCCAGCAGCTTAACGACAGGGCCTGAGCAGTTCTTC. It specifies CASSLTTGPEQFF.

V and J are TRBV20-1 and TRBJ1-2; D not certain. Germline V gene data show CDR1 as DFQATT and CDR2 as SNEGSKA (reference sequence). There are 10 residues in the CDR3. V was trimmed by 6 bases and J by 4 bases, leaving 6 bases between them. The CDR3 loop reads CSARSYGYTF. The CDR3 nucleotides read TGCAGTGCCCGGAGCTATGGCTACACCTTC.

The rearrangement uses TRBV7-9 and TRBJ1-2; possibly TRBD1 for D (5 bases). The germline V gene has CDR1 SEHNR and CDR2 FQNEAQ (reference sequence). The CDR3 length is 13 residues. V lost 3 bases and J 6 bases, leaving 11 bases between the germline ends. Here the CDR3 reads CASSLDMPNGYTF. Written as DNA, the CDR3 is TGTGCCAGCAGCTTGGACATGCCCAATGGCTACACCTTC.

The chain recombines TRBV28 with TRBJ1-6; perhaps TRBD1 as D (5 bases). The V gene lost 7 bases and the J gene lost 7 bases, with 11 bases spanning the gap. CDR1 and CDR2 from the germline V gene are MDHEN and SYDVKM. The CDR3 totals 13 residues. Written as DNA, the CDR3 is TGTGCCAGCATTAATCAGGGAAATTCACCCCTCCACTTT. Residues: CASINQGNSPLHF.

The rearrangement links TRBV12-5 to TRBJ2-1; 7 bases line up with TRBD1. CDR3 length: 15 residues. V lost 1 base and J lost 5; bases outside the gene matches: 5. From germline, CDR1 is LGHNT and CDR2 FRNRAP. CDR3 residues: CASGLGNDRDNEQFF. The CDR3 bases are TGTGCTAGTGGTTTGGGGAACGACAGGGACAATGAGCAGTTCTTC.

The CDR3 spells CASSRTGSHYGYTF. The CDR3 DNA sequence: TGTGCCAGCAGCCGGACAGGGTCCCACTATGGCTACACCTTC. The chain combines TRBV6-5 with TRBJ1-2; TRBD1 matches 8 bases. Losses at the gene ends were 6 bases for V and 3 bases for J; bases not matched to a gene: 6. This CDR3 spans 14 amino acids. The V gene's germline CDR1 is MNHEY and CDR2 SVGAGI.

This chain connects TRBV4-2 to TRBJ2-3, with 15 bases identical to TRBD2. J was trimmed by 5 bases and V by 1 base; bases with no gene match: 4. This CDR3 is built from 17 residues. Germline assignment: CDR1 LGHNA and CDR2 YNFKEQ. CDR3 nucleotide sequence: TGTGCCAGCAGCCAAGTCGGGACTAGCGGGGGGCAAGATACGCAGTATTTT. Translation: CASSQVGTSGGQDTQYF.

The chain employs TRBV7-9 and TRBJ2-3; possibly TRBD1 for D (6 bases). The CDR3 has 14 amino acids. Germline lookup yields CDR1 SEHNR and CDR2 FQNEAQ (reference sequence). V was clipped by 10 bases and J by 0 bases, with 14 bases between them. Here the CDR3 reads CATTKDRSTDTQYF. CDR3 DNA sequence: TGTGCCACAACCAAAGACAGGAGCACAGATACGCAGTATTTT.

V is TRBV13 and J is TRBJ2-3; D perhaps matches TRBD1 (6 bases). The CDR3 has 15 amino acids. With 5 bases removed from V and 7 bases from J, the gap between germline ends came to 19 bases. The germline V gene encodes CDR1 PRHDT and CDR2 FYEKMQ (reference sequence). This CDR3 is CASSPRQARPNTQYF. CDR3 bases: TGTGCCAGCAGCCCTCGACAGGCACGTCCCAATACGCAGTATTTT.

The chain uses TRBV5-1 and TRBJ1-2; 9 bases align to TRBD1. This CDR3 contains 14 residues. Trimming cost V 4 bases and J 6 bases; bases outside gene matches: 7. Germline loops: CDR1 SGHRS, CDR2 YFSETQ. For the CDR3, the DNA is TGCGCCAGCAGCCCGGACAGGGGAATGGATGGCTACACCTTC. Its translation is CASSPDRGMDGYTF.

This sequence joins TRBV7-2 and TRBJ1-3, with 8 bases lining up with TRBD1. Trimming at V came to 5 bases and at J to 0 bases, leaving 3 bases not matched to a gene. Germline assignment: CDR1 SGHTA and CDR2 FQGNSA. The CDR3 is made up of 15 amino acids. The CDR3 bases are TGTGCCAGCAGCATACAGGGGGGCTCTGGAAACACCATATATTTT. Protein sequence: CASSIQGGSGNTIYF.

This clone was seen a few times. The J gene is TRBJ2-5, the V gene TRBV7-8; 9 bases are a match to TRBD2. With 11 bases clipped from V and 2 bases from J, the junction kept 15 bases outside the gene matches. This CDR3 contains 16 residues. CDR1 is SGHVS, CDR2 FQNEAQ, per germline. CDR3 sequence (DNA): TGTGCCGGGAGCTCTAGAGGCGGGGGGGCTCAAGAGACCCAGTACTTC. Its protein is CAGSSRGGGAQETQYF.

The rearrangement uses TRBV5-4 and TRBJ1-5; weak D call: TRBD1 (5 bases). CDR1 and CDR2 from the germline V gene are SGHNT and YYREEE (reference sequence). Trimming cost V 3 bases and J 1 base, with 11 bases left between them. This CDR3 has 15 amino acids. The CDR3 DNA reads as TGTGCCAGCAGCTCGCAGGGATACAGCAATCAGCCCCAGCATTTT. Translation gives CASSSQGYSNQPQHF.

The rearrangement joins TRBV18 to TRBJ1-2; D gene uncertain. CDR3 length: 16 residues. Trimming cost V 3 bases and J 4 bases, with 18 bases left between them. Germline CDR1 is KGHSH and CDR2 is LQKENI. CDR3 nucleotide sequence: TGTGCCAGCTCACCCAATCAGCTAGATATCGTCTATGGCTACACCTTC. The encoded protein is CASSPNQLDIVYGYTF.

In the case of this clone: The same CDR3 arises from other DNA sequences in this sample as well. The chain links TRBV6-5 to TRBJ1-1; a possible D gene is TRBD1 (6 bases). Germline V gene data show CDR1 as MNHEY and CDR2 as SVGAGI. Trimming cost V 2 bases and J 0 bases, with 10 bases left between them. The length of the CDR3 is 15 residues. CDR3 nucleotides: TGTGCCAGCAGTTACAGGGGGGGGATGAACACTGAAGCTTTCTTT. Amino acid sequence: CASSYRGGMNTEAFF.

The J gene is TRBJ2-2, the V gene TRBV2, with D perhaps TRBD2 (6 bases). The CDR3 is 14 residues long. Germline CDR1 and CDR2: SNHLY and FYNNEI. The germline V and J ends were trimmed by 2 bases and 5 bases, with 9 bases remaining between them. The CDR3 protein is CASSEKRATGELFF. The CDR3, as DNA: TGTGCCAGCAGTGAAAAGCGGGCTACCGGGGAGCTGTTTTTT.

This chain connects TRBV11-2 to TRBJ2-2; D remains ambiguous. V lost 5 bases and J lost 5, with 12 bases in between. The CDR3 has 14 amino acids. The germline gives CDR1 SGHAT, CDR2 FQNNGV. CDR3 sequence reads: CASSPNIRTGELFF. The CDR3 DNA reads TGTGCCAGCAGCCCTAATATCCGGACCGGGGAGCTGTTTTTT. The full variable domain, completed using reference TRBV11-2 and TRBJ2-2, is EAGVAQSPRYKIIEKRQSVAFWCNPISGHATLYWYQQILGQGPKLLIQFQNNGVVDDSQLPKDRFSAERLKGVDSTLKIQPAKLEDSAVYLCASSPNIRTGELFFGEGSRLTVL.

V is TRBV4-2 and J is TRBJ1-3, with TRBD1 identical over 12 bases. The length of the CDR3 is 18 residues. The germline V gene has CDR1 LGHNA and CDR2 YNFKEQ. V was pared by 1 base and J by 2 bases, with 6 bases of the junction left unmatched. In nucleotides, the CDR3 is TGTGCCAGCAGCCAAGTCCAGGGGGACAGGGGGCCTGGAAACACCATATATTTT. Protein: CASSQVQGDRGPGNTIYF.

This clone was counted at least ten times. The CDR3 is CASRQVADSNQPQHF. The CDR3 region has the DNA TGCGCCAGCAGACAGGTGGCAGATAGCAATCAGCCCCAGCATTTT. The V and J genes are TRBV5-1 and TRBJ1-5, with a tentative D call TRBD1 (5 bases). In germline, CDR1 is SGHRS, CDR2 YFSETQ. The CDR3 is 15 amino acids. V was trimmed by 5 bases and J by 0 bases, leaving 12 bases between them.

Only one count was recorded for this clone. This chain uses TRBV2 with TRBJ2-7, with TRBD1 matching 9 bases. Per germline, CDR1 SNHLY and CDR2 FYNNEI. V shed 1 base, J shed 12 bases, and the junction held 7 bases outside the gene matches. The CDR3 consists of 13 residues. The CDR3 loop is CASSEDIGTGRYF. The DNA of the CDR3 is TGTGCCAGCAGTGAAGATATCGGGACAGGGCGGTACTTC. Filled out from reference TRBV2 and TRBJ2-7, the complete variable domain reads EPEVTQTPSHQVTQMGQEVILRCVPISNHLYFYWYRQILGQKVEFLVSFYNNEISEKSEIFDDQFSVERPDGSNFTLKIRSTKLEDSAMYFCASSEDIGTGRYFGPGTRLTVT.

This clone showed up just a few times. The chain is built from TRBV6-5 and TRBJ1-2; weak D call: TRBD1 (6 bases). CDR1 and CDR2 (germline): MNHEY, SVGAGI. The germline V and J ends were trimmed by 0 bases and 5 bases, with 10 bases remaining between them. The CDR3 runs 14 residues. The CDR3 here is CASSYSRGRYGYTF. The CDR3 DNA sequence: TGTGCCAGCAGTTACTCGCGGGGGCGTTATGGCTACACCTTC.

This chain uses TRBV18 with TRBJ1-1; D remains unclear. Germline CDR1 reads KGHSH; CDR2 reads LQKENI. With 3 bases removed from V and 1 base from J, the gap between germline ends came to 9 bases. The CDR3 is 14 amino acids. The CDR3 DNA sequence: TGTGCCAGCTCACCCCTCGGTGCGAACACTGAAGCTTTCTTT. Amino acids: CASSPLGANTEAFF.

This sequence joins TRBV9 and TRBJ1-5; TRBD1 matches at 7 bases. The CDR3 loop spans 15 amino acids. The germline gives CDR1 SGDLS, CDR2 YYNGEE. V shed 3 bases, J shed 3 bases, and the junction held 6 bases outside the gene matches. The CDR3: CASSAGTEPNQPQHF. CDR3 bases: TGTGCCAGCAGCGCCGGGACAGAGCCCAATCAGCCCCAGCATTTT.

This clone was detected a few times. The chain uses TRBV19 and TRBJ1-2; weak D call: TRBD1 (6 bases). CDR1 is LNHDA and CDR2 is SQIVND in the germline V gene (reference sequence). This CDR3 region has 14 residues. Trimming stripped 5 bases from V and 3 bases from J, with 13 bases between. The CDR3 nucleotides are TGTGCCAGTAGTGCACAGGGATCGGACTATGGCTACACCTTC. It translates to CASSAQGSDYGYTF.

V and J are TRBV4-2 and TRBJ2-3; D ambiguous. CDR3 size: 15 residues. In germline, CDR1 is LGHNA, CDR2 YNFKEQ. V shed 0 bases and J shed 1 base, with 8 bases lying between them. The CDR3 sequence is CASSQDLAGTDTQYF. The CDR3 DNA is TGTGCCAGCAGCCAAGATCTGGCGGGCACAGATACGCAGTATTTT.